The T cell receptor (beta chain) described here comes from a study of immune evolution from preneoplasia to lung adenocarcinoma (TCRdb year 2021). Looking at the study overall: HLA loss of heterozygosity was found in over 6% of AIS, around 14% of MIA and under 40% of ADC lesions, and in no AAH lesions. The study used immune gene expression, TCR sequencing and multiplex immunofluorescence to profile the immune contexture of lung adenocarcinoma precursors and invasive adenocarcinoma. Resected precursor lesions (AAH, AIS, MIA) and invasive adenocarcinomas were each compared against paired morphologically normal lung tissue. Sample size was based on specimen availability rather than a prior power calculation. The immune data were integrated with whole exome sequencing and methylation data obtained from the same cohort of nodules. The overall cohort was made up of 53 patients with pulmonary nodules who had surgical resection. A total of fewer than 60 patients contributed TCR sequencing data. According to the study, 95 to 120 samples went through TCR sequencing. POLYSOLVER was used to infer class I HLA alleles from exome data, and LOHHLA was used to detect allele-specific HLA loss.

The CDR3 starts with the cysteine, ends with the phenylalanine, and has 15 residues. Only the CDR3 DNA is retained, 45 bases long and in frame from the first base. Looking up the germline V gene yields CDR1 SGHRS and CDR2 YFSETQ. Trimming leaves V shorter by 4 bases and J shorter by 4 bases, with the junction holding 8 bases beyond the gene matches. Comments on this clone: Its antigen is still unknown. No much larger clone exists at a distance of one base, and base qualities are not known.

Using the immunoSEQ hsTCRbeta Kit, TCR beta CDR3 regions were sequenced from DNA. The authors' pipeline ran thus. The ImmunoSEQ Analyzer was used to analyse the TCR sequencing data. T cell clonality was defined as 1 minus Pielou's evenness computed on productive rearrangements. T cell diversity was measured with the inverse Simpson index on productive templates. T cell density was TCR beta template counts normalized to usable DNA, estimated by amplifying and sequencing housekeeping genes. TCR metrics were compared across histologic stages using two-sided Kruskal-Wallis tests. TCRdb limited this immuneACCESS table to in-frame rearrangements with V and J called. A share of clones is missing; checked studies link under half to unresolved V genes, and the rest is unexplained. V, J and clone size were drawn from that table, and D and trimming were deduced from the DNA. The sample has under 10,000 clones on record, about 81% of them singletons. The ten largest clones capture 2.5% to 3% of the sample.

What the research found in general, with its limitations: Compared with EGFR-mutant or double wild-type lesions, KRAS-mutant nodules had the highest T cell clonality. Normal lung had the highest top T cell clone frequencies, which appeared to decline progressively from AAH through AIS, MIA and invasive adenocarcinoma. Because every patient came from Japan and China, how well the results apply to Western populations was uncertain. The findings reflected association rather than direct causation, and larger cohorts with long-term follow-up and longitudinal biopsies were considered necessary. Normal lung showed the highest clonality, whereas later-stage lesions appeared to have higher T cell density and diversity but lower clonality.

Patients underwent resection in Japan or China between about 2013 and 2018. Two lung cancer pathologists independently confirmed the histologic diagnosis of each case on H&E slides. For nucleic acid extraction, premalignant or tumor cells were enriched by macro-dissection following pathologic assessment. The AllPrep DNA/RNA FFPE Kit was used to isolate DNA from FFPE tissue. The TCR comes from a person aged 70 to 85 with lung adenocarcinoma. Sequences were obtained from FFPE minimally invasive lung adenocarcinoma tissue. The meaning of the sample's cell subset or site label: micro-invasive lung adenocarcinoma (MIA). The rearrangement combines TRBV5-1 with TRBJ1-2; 9 junctional bases match TRBD1. The base sequence is TGCGCCAGCAGCCCGGCACAGGGGGCGGGCTATGGCTACACCTTC. Its coded protein is CASSPAQGAGYGYTF.